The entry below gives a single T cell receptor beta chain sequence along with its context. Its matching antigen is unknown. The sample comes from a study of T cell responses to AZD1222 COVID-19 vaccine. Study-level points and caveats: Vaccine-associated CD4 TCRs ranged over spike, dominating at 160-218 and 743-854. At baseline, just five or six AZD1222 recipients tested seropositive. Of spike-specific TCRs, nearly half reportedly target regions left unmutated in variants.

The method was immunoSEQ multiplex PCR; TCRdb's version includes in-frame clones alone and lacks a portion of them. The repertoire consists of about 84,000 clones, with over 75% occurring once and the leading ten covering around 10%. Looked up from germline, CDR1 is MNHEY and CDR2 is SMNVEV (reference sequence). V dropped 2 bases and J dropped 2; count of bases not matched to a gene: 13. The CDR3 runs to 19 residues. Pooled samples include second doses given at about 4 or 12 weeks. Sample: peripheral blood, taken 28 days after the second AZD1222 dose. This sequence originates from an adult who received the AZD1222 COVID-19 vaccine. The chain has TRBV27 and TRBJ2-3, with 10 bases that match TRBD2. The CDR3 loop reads CASSLARRVAGGNTDTQYF. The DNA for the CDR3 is TGTGCCAGCAGTTTAGCGAGGCGGGTAGCGGGAGGTAACACAGATACGCAGTATTTT.